The entry that follows covers one TCR beta chain sequence. A single count supports this clone. Its antigen target is currently unknown. No much larger clonotype is one base removed from it; base qualities were not supplied. The entry originates in a study of OX40 agonist ivuxolimab in advanced cancers. Turning to the overall study: The costimulatory receptor OX40 (CD134) was targeted by ivuxolimab, a fully human IgG2 agonistic monoclonal antibody. Intravenous ivuxolimab was administered to patients every 2 weeks at six dose levels: 0.01, 0.1, 0.3, 1.5, 3 and 10 mg/kg. Of the approximately 50 dose-escalation patients, hepatocellular carcinoma was present in around 20, melanoma in roughly 15, renal cell carcinoma in 9 and head and neck cancer in 9. In the dose-escalation cohort, 82.7% of patients were male, and the mean age was approximately 64 years, with a range of about 20 to 90. Prior anti-PD-1, anti-PD-L1 or anti-CTLA-4 therapy was permitted, and approximately 39% of dose-escalation patients had received checkpoint inhibitors. Partial responses were achieved by three dose-escalation patients, of whom one had hepatocellular carcinoma and two had cutaneous melanoma. The point of sequencing TCRbeta in the periphery was to test whether ivuxolimab changed TCR sequence diversity and drove clonal T-cell expansion. The paper covers the monotherapy dose-escalation part of the phase I ivuxolimab trial, which included N ≈ 57 patients.

For sequencing of the TCRbeta CDR3 region, genomic DNA was extracted from the sorted cells. The immunoSEQ Assay was used for sequencing of TCRbeta CDR3 regions. TCRdb re-hosts the immuneACCESS table, in-frame sequences only. Its copies lack some clones; in the studies checked, an unresolved V gene accounts for under half of them, and the cause for the rest is not known. Across this sample there are roughly 66,000 clones, with roughly 80% seen only once. The ten most abundant clones make up 1% to 1.5% of the sample. The trial excluded patients who had a history of autoimmune disease or were on systemic immunosuppression. Peripheral blood for TCR sequencing was drawn from every dose cohort at baseline, at cycle 4 day 1 and at cycle 7 day 1. The samples were drawn from a first-in-human, open-label, multicenter phase I dose-escalation trial of ivuxolimab. Adults with locally advanced or metastatic head and neck squamous cell, hepatocellular, melanoma or renal cell carcinoma were enrolled in the trial. Before TCR sequencing, CD4+ and CD8+ T cells were separately sorted from peripheral blood.

V is cut back by 7 bases and J by 0 bases, with 5 bases in the junction unmatched. From its cysteine to its phenylalanine, the CDR3 spans 14 amino acids. Only the CDR3 DNA is retained, 42 bases long and in frame from the first base. For CDR1 and CDR2, the germline V gene (reference sequence) lists LNHDA and SQIVND. Findings and caveats that apply to the study as a whole: Clonal expansion of both CD4+ and CD8+ blood T cells was observed from baseline to week 6 at doses 0.1 to 3.0 mg/kg. After ivuxolimab, CD8+ T cells had more expanded clones than CD4+ T cells on average. Low levels of normalized T-cell clonal expansion were also seen in some patients who did not respond. The antigen specificity of the clonally expanded peripheral T cells was not determined. In the 0.1-3.0 mg/kg groups, partial responders had among the lowest normalized peripheral clonal expansion, particularly in CD8+ T cells.

This clonotype originated in an adult with an advanced solid tumor such as melanoma, head and neck, liver or kidney cancer. The chain is encoded by TRBV19 joined to TRBJ1-1; 7 nucleotides in the junction match TRBD1. Sequences were derived from CD4+ or CD8+ T cells sorted from blood, sampled in a trial of the OX40 agonist ivuxolimab. The bases read TGTGCCAGTACCACAGGGGCCGTGAACACTGAAGCTTTCTTT. This codes for CASTTGAVNTEAFF.